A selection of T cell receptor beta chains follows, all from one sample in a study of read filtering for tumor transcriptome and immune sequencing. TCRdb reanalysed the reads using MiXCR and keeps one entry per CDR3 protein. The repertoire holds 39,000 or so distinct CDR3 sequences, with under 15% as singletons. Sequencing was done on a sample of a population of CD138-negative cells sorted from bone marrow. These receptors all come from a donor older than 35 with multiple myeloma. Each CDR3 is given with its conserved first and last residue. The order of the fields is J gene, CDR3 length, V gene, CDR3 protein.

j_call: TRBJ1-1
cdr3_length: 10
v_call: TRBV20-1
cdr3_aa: CSVFRGEAFF

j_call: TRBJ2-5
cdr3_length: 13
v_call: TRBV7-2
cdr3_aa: CASSFGYQETQYF

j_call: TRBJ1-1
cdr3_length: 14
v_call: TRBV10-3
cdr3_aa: CAISDPDSSTEAFF

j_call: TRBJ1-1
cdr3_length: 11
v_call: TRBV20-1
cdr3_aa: CSASQVPDPFF

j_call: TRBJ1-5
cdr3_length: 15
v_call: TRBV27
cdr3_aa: CASSLTAGARQPQHF

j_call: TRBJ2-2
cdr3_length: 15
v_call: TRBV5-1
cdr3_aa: CASSLVSGNTGELFF

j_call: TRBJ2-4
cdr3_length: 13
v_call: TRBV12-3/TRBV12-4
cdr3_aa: CASSLPEKNIQYF

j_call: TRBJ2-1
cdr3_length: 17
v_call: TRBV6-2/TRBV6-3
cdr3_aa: CASSWTSGRAKENEQFF

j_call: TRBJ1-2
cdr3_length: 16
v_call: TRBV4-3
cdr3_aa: CASSQYNQGFGYGYTF

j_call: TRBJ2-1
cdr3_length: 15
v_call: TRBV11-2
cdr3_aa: CASSIRGDCRTEQFF

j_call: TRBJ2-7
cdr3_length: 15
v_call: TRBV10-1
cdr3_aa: CASSESPGITYEQYF

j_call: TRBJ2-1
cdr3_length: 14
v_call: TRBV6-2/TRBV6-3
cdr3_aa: CASSYSTQGNEQFF

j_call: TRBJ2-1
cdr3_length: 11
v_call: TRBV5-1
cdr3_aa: CASNTGNEQFF

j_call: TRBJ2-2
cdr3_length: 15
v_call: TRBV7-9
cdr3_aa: CASSIAGVSAGELFF

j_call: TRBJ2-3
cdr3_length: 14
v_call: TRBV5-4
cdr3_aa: CASSRDRALGTQYF

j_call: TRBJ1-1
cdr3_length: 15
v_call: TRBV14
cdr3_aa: CASSLPGQGRAEAFF

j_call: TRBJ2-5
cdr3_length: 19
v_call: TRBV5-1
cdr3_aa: CASSLEGSGSYRYRETQYF

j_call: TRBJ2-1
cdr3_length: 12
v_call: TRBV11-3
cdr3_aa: CASSSGVGEQFF

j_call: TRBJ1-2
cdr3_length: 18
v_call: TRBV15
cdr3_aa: CATSRDLDRGLRNYGYTF

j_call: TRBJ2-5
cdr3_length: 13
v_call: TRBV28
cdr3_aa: CASNGGSVETQYF

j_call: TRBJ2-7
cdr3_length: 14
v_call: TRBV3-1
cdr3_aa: CASSLRTVDRGQYF

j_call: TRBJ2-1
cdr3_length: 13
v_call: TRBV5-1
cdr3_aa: CASSYGQGYEQFF

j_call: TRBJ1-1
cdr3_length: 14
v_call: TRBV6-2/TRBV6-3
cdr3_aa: CASSRYSMNTEAFF

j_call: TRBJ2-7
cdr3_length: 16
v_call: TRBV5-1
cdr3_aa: CASSLDRPPNSYEQYF

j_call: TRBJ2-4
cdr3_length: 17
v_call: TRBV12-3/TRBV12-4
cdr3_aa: CASSSGTATLAKNIQYF

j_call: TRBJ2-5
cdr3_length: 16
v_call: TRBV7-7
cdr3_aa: CASSPVPTGPQETQYF

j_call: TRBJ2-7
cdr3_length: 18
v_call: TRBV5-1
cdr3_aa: CASSLEPGRRGSLYEQYF

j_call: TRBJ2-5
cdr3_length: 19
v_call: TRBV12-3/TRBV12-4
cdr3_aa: CASSLDREFSVPRGETQYF

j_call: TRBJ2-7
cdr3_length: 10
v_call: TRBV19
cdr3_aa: CAKKMGEQYF

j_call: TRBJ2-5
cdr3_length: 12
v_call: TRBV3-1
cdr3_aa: CASSQTRRTQYF

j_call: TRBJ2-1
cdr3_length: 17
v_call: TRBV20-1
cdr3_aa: CSAGLAGVHSSYNEQFF

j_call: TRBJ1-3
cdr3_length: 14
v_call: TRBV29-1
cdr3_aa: CSVGVVRVGNTIYF

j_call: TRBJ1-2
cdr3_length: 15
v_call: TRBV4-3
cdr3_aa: CASSQDRAGIYGYTF

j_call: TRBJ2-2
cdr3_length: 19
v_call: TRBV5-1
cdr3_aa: CASSPGRSYTTTNTGELFF

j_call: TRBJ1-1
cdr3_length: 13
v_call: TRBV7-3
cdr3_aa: CASSIGQGAEAFF

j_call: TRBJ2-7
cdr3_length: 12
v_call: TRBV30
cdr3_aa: CAWNRDSYEQYF

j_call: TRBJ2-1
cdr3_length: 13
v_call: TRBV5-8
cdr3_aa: CASSLQGDSEQFF

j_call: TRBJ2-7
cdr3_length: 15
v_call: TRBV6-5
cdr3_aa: CASSPGTGWYGEQYF

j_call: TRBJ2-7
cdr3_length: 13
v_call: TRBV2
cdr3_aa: CASNLGAPYEQYF